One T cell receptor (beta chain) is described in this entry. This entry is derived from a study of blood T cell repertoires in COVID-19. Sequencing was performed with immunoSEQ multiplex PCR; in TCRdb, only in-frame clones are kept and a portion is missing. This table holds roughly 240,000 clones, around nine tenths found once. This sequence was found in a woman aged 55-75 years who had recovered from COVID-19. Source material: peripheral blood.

As DNA, the CDR3 is TGTGCCACCCAAGGGCCAGGGATTAAAAACGAGCAGTACTTC. Protein sequence: CATQGPGIKNEQYF. V usage is TRBV28 and J usage is TRBJ2-7, with D possibly matching TRBD1 (5 bases). CDR1 and CDR2 (germline): MDHEN, SYDVKM. CDR3 size: 14 residues. The V gene lost 10 bases and the J gene lost 5 bases, with 21 bases spanning the gap.